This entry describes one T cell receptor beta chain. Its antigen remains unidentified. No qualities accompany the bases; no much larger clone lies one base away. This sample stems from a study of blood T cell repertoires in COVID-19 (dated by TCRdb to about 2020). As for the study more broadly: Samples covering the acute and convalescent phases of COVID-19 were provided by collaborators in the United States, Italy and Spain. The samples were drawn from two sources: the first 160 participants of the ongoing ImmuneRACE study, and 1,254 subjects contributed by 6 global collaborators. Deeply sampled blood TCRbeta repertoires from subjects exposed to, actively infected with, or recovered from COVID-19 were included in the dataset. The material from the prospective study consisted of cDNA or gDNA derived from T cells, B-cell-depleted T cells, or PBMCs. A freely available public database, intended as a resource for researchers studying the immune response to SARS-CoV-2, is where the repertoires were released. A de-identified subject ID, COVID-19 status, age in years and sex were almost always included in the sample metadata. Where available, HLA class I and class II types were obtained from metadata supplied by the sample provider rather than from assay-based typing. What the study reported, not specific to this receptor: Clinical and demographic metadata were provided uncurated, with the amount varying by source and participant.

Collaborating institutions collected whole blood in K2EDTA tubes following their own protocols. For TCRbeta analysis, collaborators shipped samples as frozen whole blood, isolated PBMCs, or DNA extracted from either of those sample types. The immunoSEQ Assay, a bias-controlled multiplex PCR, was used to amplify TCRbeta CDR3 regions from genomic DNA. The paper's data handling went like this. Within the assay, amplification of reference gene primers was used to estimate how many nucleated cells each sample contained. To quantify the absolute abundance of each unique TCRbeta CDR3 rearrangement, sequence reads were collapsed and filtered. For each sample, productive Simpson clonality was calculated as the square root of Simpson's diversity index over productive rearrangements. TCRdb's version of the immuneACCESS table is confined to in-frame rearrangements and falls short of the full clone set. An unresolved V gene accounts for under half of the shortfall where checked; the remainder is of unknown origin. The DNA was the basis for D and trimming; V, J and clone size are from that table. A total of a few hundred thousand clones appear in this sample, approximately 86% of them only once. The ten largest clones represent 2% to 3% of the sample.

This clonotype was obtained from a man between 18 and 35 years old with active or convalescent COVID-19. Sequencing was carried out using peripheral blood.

The nucleotide sequence reads TGCGCCAGCAGCTTGACCGCGACAAGCACAGATACGCAGTATTTT. The translation is CASSLTATSTDTQYF. The rearranged segments are TRBV5-1 and TRBJ2-3; confidence is insufficient to name the D gene. The germline V gene supplies CDR1 SGHRS and CDR2 YFSETQ. Spanning cysteine to phenylalanine, the CDR3 consists of 15 amino acids. The entry retains the CDR3 DNA only, 45 bases that are in frame from base 1. The junction carries 9 bases between V and J, which are trimmed by 1 base and 0 bases respectively.